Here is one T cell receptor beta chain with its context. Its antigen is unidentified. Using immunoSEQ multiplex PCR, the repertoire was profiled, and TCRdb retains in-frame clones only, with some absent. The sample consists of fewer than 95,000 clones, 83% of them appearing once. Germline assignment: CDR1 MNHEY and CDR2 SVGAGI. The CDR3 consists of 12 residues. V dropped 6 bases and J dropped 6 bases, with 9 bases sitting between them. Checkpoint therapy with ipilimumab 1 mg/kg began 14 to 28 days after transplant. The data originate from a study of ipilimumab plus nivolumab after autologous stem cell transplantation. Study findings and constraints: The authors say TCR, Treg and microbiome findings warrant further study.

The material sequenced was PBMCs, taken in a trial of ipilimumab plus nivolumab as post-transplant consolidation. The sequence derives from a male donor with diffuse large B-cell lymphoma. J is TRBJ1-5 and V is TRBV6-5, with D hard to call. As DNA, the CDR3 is TGTGCCAGCAGCCTTGAGAGTCAGCCCCAGCATTTT. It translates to CASSLESQPQHF.